Shown below are 16 T cell receptor beta chains from a single sample sequenced in a study of cytomegalovirus exposure and HLA in healthy donors. The table came from immunoSEQ multiplex PCR; TCRdb's copy has only in-frame clones and leaves some out. The sample lists 150,000 to 200,000 clones; roughly 96% were seen once. Sequencing input: PBMCs. The source of these receptors is a woman aged 18-29 years in good health and CMV-seronegative.

The V call is TRBV19, the J call TRBJ1-1; 7 bases fit TRBD1. Germline V gives CDR1 LNHDA, CDR2 SQIVND (reference sequence). There are 14 residues in the CDR3. Unmatched junction bases numbered 8, after V lost 5 bases and J lost 5 bases. The CDR3 reads CASSPTGVRTEAFF. The CDR3 DNA follows: TGTGCCAGTAGTCCAACAGGGGTTCGAACTGAAGCTTTCTTT.

V usage is TRBV2 and J usage is TRBJ2-2, with 10 bases lining up with TRBD1. Germline-derived CDR1 and CDR2 are SNHLY and FYNNEI. Trimming removed 6 bases from V and 0 bases from J; junction bases left unmatched: 1. This CDR3 has 15 residues. In DNA form, the CDR3 reads TGTGCCAGCAGGGGGACAGGGGCGAACACCGGGGAGCTGTTTTTT. This codes for CASRGTGANTGELFF.

This rearrangement joins TRBV11-2 to TRBJ2-3; 7 nucleotides line up with TRBD1. There are 12 residues in the CDR3. Trimming cost V 6 bases and J 13 bases; bases outside gene matches: 10. Germline V gene data show CDR1 as SGHAT and CDR2 as FQNNGV. CDR3 sequence: CASSQSRGKEYF. The DNA for the CDR3 is TGTGCCAGCAGTCAATCCAGGGGGAAGGAGTATTTT.

The gene calls are TRBV7-3 and TRBJ2-3, with D perhaps TRBD1 (5 bases). The germline V gene encodes CDR1 SGHTA and CDR2 FQGTGA. The CDR3 has 14 residues. V lost 0 bases to trimming and J lost 1 base, with 5 bases between them. CDR3 sequence reads: CASSLTGGTDTQYF. DNA for the CDR3: TGTGCCAGCAGCTTAACAGGGGGCACAGATACGCAGTATTTT.

The chain joins TRBV2 to TRBJ2-6, with 7 nucleotides matching TRBD1. Germline lookup yields CDR1 SNHLY and CDR2 FYNNEI. V gave up 6 bases and J gave up 0 bases; unmatched junction bases: 5. The CDR3 loop spans 16 amino acids. Here the CDR3 reads CASSGQVGSGANVLTF. The CDR3 DNA is TGTGCCAGCAGCGGACAGGTTGGCTCTGGGGCCAACGTCCTGACTTTC.

V gene TRBV7-6 combines with J gene TRBJ2-2, with TRBD1 matching 9 bases. Germline V CDR1 and CDR2: SGHVS, FNYEAQ. Trimming took 3 bases from V and 5 from J; bases not matched to a gene: 7. The CDR3 sequence is 16 residues long. The CDR3 sequence is CASSLTGGLTTGELFF. For the CDR3, the DNA is TGTGCCAGCAGCTTGACAGGGGGTCTAACTACCGGGGAGCTGTTTTTT.

This chain connects TRBV9 to TRBJ1-2; D call uncertain. Between the trimmed V and J ends, which lost 2 bases and 4 bases, there was a span of 15 bases. The CDR3 runs 15 residues. The germline V gene encodes CDR1 SGDLS and CDR2 YYNGEE. CDR3 sequence reads: CASSVGDLRSYGYTF. The DNA of the CDR3 is TGTGCCAGCAGCGTCGGAGACCTAAGGAGCTATGGCTACACCTTC.

The V and J genes are TRBV30 and TRBJ1-2, with D possibly matching TRBD1 (5 bases). Germline lookup yields CDR1 GTSNPN and CDR2 SVGIG (reference sequence). The CDR3 covers 14 residues. V shed 5 bases and J shed 5 bases, with 18 bases lying between them. The CDR3 bases are TGTGCCTGGGCCAAAGGGTCCAGGGATTATGGCTACACCTTC. Translating it yields CAWAKGSRDYGYTF.

The chain is built from TRBV18 and TRBJ2-7; a possible D gene is TRBD1 (5 bases). The CDR3 is made up of 13 amino acids. V was pared by 5 bases and J by 6 bases, with 14 bases between. The germline V gene encodes CDR1 KGHSH and CDR2 LQKENI. In DNA form, the CDR3 reads TGTGCCAGCTCAATGGGGCAGGGTGGCGAGCAGTACTTC. Translated, it gives CASSMGQGGEQYF.

This clone was observed a few times. The chain employs TRBV27 and TRBJ2-1; TRBD2 is a possible D gene (5 bases). CDR3 size: 12 residues. Germline CDR1 MNHEY, CDR2 SMNVEV (reference sequence). V dropped 4 bases and J dropped 5 bases, with 6 bases sitting between them. Here the CDR3 DNA reads TGTGCCAGCAGTTGGGGAGACAATGAGCAGTTCTTC. This sequence encodes CASSWGDNEQFF.

V and J are TRBV4-2 and TRBJ1-2, with TRBD1 identical over 8 bases. This CDR3 spans 15 amino acids. Germline V gives CDR1 LGHNA, CDR2 YNFKEQ. Germline trimming cut 2 bases from V and 3 bases from J; bases unmatched to any gene: 5. The CDR3: CASSQSQGEYYGYTF. CDR3 DNA sequence: TGTGCCAGCAGCCAATCACAGGGGGAATACTATGGCTACACCTTC.

The J gene is TRBJ2-1, the V gene TRBV2, with TRBD2 as a possible D gene (5 bases). This CDR3 comprises 11 residues. Trimming removed 4 bases at V and 12 bases at J, with 10 bases between. Germline values: CDR1 SNHLY, CDR2 FYNNEI. CDR3 sequence (DNA): TGTGCCAGCAGTGGTATCCGGGGGCAGTTCTTC. This codes for CASSGIRGQFF.

The rearrangement joins TRBV5-1 to TRBJ1-1, with 10 positions matching TRBD1. The V gene's germline CDR1 is SGHRS and CDR2 YFSETQ. V gave up 0 bases and J gave up 0 bases; unmatched junction bases: 8. The length of the CDR3 is 18 residues. CDR3 region: CASSLGWGTGVMNTEAFF. CDR3 in DNA: TGCGCCAGCAGCTTGGGATGGGGGACAGGGGTCATGAACACTGAAGCTTTCTTT.

The chain links TRBV5-6 to TRBJ2-2, with TRBD2 matching 11 bases. CDR1 and CDR2 from the germline V gene are SGHDT and YYEEEE. The CDR3 consists of 15 residues. After removal of 2 bases from V and 5 bases from J, the junction contained 2 bases not matched to a gene. The CDR3 region has the DNA TGTGCCAGCAGCTTCGGGACTAGCGGAACCGGGGAGCTGTTTTTT. Translating it yields CASSFGTSGTGELFF.

The chain carries TRBV7-6 and TRBJ2-5, with D maybe TRBD1 (5 bases). The CDR3 totals 16 residues. CDR1 SGHVS and CDR2 FNYEAQ come from the germline V gene. The ends were cut back, 1 base at V and 1 base at J, with 13 bases in the middle. The CDR3 sequence: CASSLDPRVPQETQYF. As DNA, the CDR3 is TGTGCCAGCAGCTTAGACCCCAGGGTCCCCCAAGAGACCCAGTACTTC.

The chain couples TRBV6-1 to TRBJ1-2, with D perhaps TRBD1 (5 bases). The CDR3 runs to 13 residues. Deletions cut 7 bases from V and 2 bases from J, with 11 bases between. Germline V gene lookup returns CDR1 MNHNS and CDR2 SASEGT. Written as DNA, the CDR3 is TGTGCCAGCATTCGGCGACAGAACTATGGCTACACCTTC. Its translation is CASIRRQNYGYTF.